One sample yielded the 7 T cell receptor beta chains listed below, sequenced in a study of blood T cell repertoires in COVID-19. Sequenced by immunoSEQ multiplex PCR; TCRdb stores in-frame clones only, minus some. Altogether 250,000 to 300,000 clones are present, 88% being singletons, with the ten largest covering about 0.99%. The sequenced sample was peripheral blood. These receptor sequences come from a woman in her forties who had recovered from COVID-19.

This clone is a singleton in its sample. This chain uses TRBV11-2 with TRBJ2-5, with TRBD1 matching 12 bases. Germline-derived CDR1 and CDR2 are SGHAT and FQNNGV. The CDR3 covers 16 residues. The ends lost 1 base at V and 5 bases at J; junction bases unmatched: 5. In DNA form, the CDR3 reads TGTGCCAGCAGCTTAGGGGACAGGGGGCGCGGGGAGACCCAGTACTTC. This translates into CASSLGDRGRGETQYF.

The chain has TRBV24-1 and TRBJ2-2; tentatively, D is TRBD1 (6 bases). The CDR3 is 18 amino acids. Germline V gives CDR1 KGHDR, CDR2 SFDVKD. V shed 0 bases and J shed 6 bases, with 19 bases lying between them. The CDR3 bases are TGTGCCACCAGTGATTTGCCTTCCTGGCAGGGACAAGCCGGGGAGCTGTTTTTT. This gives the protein CATSDLPSWQGQAGELFF.

The CDR3 region is CASSLRGDSGSYGYTF. The CDR3 DNA follows: TGCGCCAGCAGCTTGCGCGGGGACAGCGGATCCTATGGCTACACCTTC. The chain links TRBV5-1 to TRBJ1-2; 7 nucleotides agree with TRBD1. J lost 4 bases, V lost 1 base, and 10 bases had no gene match. This CDR3 region has 16 residues. Germline V lookup: CDR1 SGHRS, CDR2 YFSETQ.

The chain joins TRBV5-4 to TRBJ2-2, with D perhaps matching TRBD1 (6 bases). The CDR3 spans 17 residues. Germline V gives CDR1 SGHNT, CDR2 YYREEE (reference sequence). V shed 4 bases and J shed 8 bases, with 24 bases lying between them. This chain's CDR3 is CASSPLLRGTSGGELFF. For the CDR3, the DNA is TGTGCCAGCAGCCCCCTTTTACGTGGGACATCAGGTGGGGAGCTGTTTTTT. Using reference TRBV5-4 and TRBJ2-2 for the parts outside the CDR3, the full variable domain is ETGVTQSPTHLIKTRGQQVTLRCSSQSGHNTVSWYQQALGQGPQFIFQYYREEENGRGNFPPRFSGLQFPNYSSELNVNALELDDSALYLCASSPLLRGTSGGELFFGEGSRLTVL.

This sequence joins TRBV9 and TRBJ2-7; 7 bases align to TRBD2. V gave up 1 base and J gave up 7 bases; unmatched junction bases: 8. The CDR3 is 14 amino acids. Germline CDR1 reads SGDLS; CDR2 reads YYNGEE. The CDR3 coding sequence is TGTGCCAGCAGCGTATCCCCCGCGGGGGAAGAGCAGTACTTC. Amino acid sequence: CASSVSPAGEEQYF.

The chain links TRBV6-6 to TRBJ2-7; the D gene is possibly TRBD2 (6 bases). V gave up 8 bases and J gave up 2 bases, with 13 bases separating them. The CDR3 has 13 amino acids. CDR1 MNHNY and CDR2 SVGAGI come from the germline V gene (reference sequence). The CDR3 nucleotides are TGTGCCAGCGGGGGGTCGGGACCCTACGAGCAGTACGTC. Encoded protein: CASGGSGPYEQYV.

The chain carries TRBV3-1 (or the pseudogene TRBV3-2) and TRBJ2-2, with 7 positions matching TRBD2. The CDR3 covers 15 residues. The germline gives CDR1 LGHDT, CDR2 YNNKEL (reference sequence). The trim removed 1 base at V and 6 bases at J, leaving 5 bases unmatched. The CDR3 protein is CASSQAGGLAGELFF. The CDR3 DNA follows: TGTGCCAGCAGCCAAGCGGGAGGACTGGCCGGGGAGCTGTTTTTT.